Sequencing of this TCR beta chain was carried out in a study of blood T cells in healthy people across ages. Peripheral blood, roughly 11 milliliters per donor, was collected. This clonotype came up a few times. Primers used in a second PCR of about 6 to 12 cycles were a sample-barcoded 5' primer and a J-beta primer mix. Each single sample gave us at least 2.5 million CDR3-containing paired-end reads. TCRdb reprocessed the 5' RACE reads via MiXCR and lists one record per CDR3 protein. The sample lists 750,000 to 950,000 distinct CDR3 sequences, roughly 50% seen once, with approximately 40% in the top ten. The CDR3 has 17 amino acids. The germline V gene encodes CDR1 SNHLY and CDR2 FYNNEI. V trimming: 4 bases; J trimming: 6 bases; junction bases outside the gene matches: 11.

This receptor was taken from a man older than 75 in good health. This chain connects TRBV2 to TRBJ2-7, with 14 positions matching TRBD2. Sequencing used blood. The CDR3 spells CASSAKTSGRAGSEQYF. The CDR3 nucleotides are TGTGCCAGCAGTGCAAAGACTAGCGGGAGGGCCGGATCCGAGCAGTACTTC.